This TCR beta chain was sequenced during a study of T cells expressing NK-cell markers (dated by TCRdb to 2020 to 2021). Regarding the complete study: TCR beta-chain repertoires were profiled in sorted CD3+CD56+NKG2C+, CD3+CD56+NKG2C- and CD3+CD56-NKG2C+ T-cell subsets from eight donors. Among the eight sequenced donors, seven were HCMV-seropositive and one was HCMV-seronegative. All eight donors whose samples were sequenced were randomly selected healthy volunteers, three of them men and five women. Illumina HiSeq 2000/2500, MiSeq or NextSeq was used to sequence libraries as 2 x 150 bp reads. Overall study outcomes, separate from this receptor: Whether the expanded NKG2C-expressing T cell clones were specific for HCMV antigens was left unclear. In six donors, the dominant CD3+CD56+NKG2C+ clonotypes were among the top 10 CD8+ clonotypes and accounted for roughly 1.0-7.5% of CD8+ T cells. Those dominant clonotypes were again the most abundant among CD3+CD56-NKG2C+ cells in four donors, at about 25-65%.

HCMV-specific IgG was detected in serum with a commercial ELISA kit to determine HCMV serostatus. Ficoll density gradient centrifugation was used to isolate peripheral blood mononuclear cells from blood. On this clonotype: Its antigen is still unknown.

These reads were obtained on an Illumina HiSeq 2000. TCR beta cDNA libraries were made by 5'RACE template switching that added a universal primer site and unique molecular identifiers. Priming for cDNA synthesis came from the TCR beta constant segment, and two successive PCR amplification steps followed. Per the original workflow: MIGEC was used to demultiplex reads and group the reads by UMI, and MiTCR was used to assemble and quantify clonotypes. To exclude erroneous sequences, any TCR cDNA sequence not supported by at least two reads was discarded. Downstream repertoire analysis used the tcR package, and clonotypes were matched across fractions by CDR3 nucleotide sequence plus V segment. VDJmatch was used to annotate antigen specificity against VDJdb, with one amino acid substitution allowed in CDR3. Through TCRdb reprocessing, the reads give one entry per CDR3 protein sequence; DNA is omitted. The V and J calls reflect TCRdb's pipeline rather than the authors' work. This sample's clone table shows roughly 150,000 distinct CDR3 sequences. The ten largest make up roughly a fifth of the sample.

CDR1 and CDR2 (MNHEY, SMNVEV) derive from the germline V gene (reference sequence). The CDR3 runs 15 amino acids, cysteine and phenylalanine included. No coding sequence is recorded. This clonotype originated in a man between 18 and 69 years old in good health. Sample: blood T cells: a sorted CD56 or NKG2C T cell subset, CD4+ or CD8+ T cells, or bulk PBMC T cells (not recorded which). The rearrangement joined TRBV27 to TRBJ2-2. The CDR3 region reads CASSFTRMNTGELFF.